Presented here are 26 T cell receptor beta chains from one specimen sequenced in a study of T-cell reconstitution after alpha-beta-depleted transplantation in children. As it was prepared, the TCRbeta library received unique molecular identifiers. TCRdb analysed the PCR reads with MiXCR anew, one entry per CDR3 protein. The sample holds more than 400,000 distinct CDR3 sequences, roughly 44% seen once. Sample: PBMCs, taken before TCRalphabeta/CD19-depleted stem cell transplant. All receptors come from a girl aged 2-10 years with aplastic anemia, due to receive a stem cell transplant.

This clonotype came up a few times. J is TRBJ2-7 and V is TRBV20-1, with D possibly being TRBD1 (6 bases). This CDR3 is built from 12 residues. Germline V gene sequence: CDR1 DFQATT, CDR2 SNEGSKA (reference sequence). The germline V and J ends were trimmed by 3 bases and 3 bases, with 9 bases remaining between them. CDR3 loop: CSARTGNYEQYF. CDR3 DNA sequence: TGCAGTGCTAGGACAGGCAACTACGAGCAGTACTTC.

V usage is TRBV20-1 and J usage is TRBJ2-7; 13 bases agree with TRBD2. The CDR3 spans 18 residues. Germline trimming cut 0 bases from V and 3 bases from J; bases unmatched to any gene: 11. Germline V CDR1 and CDR2: DFQATT, SNEGSKA (reference sequence). CDR3 nucleotides: TGCAGTGCTAGAGATCCCGTACTAGCGGGAGGGGGGATCTACGAGCAGTACTTC. It is translated as CSARDPVLAGGGIYEQYF.

This sequence joins TRBV20-1 and TRBJ2-7, with D tentatively TRBD2 (6 bases). Trimming removed 2 bases from V and 3 bases from J, with 17 bases in between. Germline CDR1 and CDR2: DFQATT and SNEGSKA (reference sequence). The CDR3 is 15 amino acids. This chain's CDR3 is CSARPSLPGVYEQYF. The CDR3 nucleotides read TGCAGTGCTAGACCATCCTTACCGGGAGTCTACGAGCAGTACTTC.

The chain employs TRBV20-1 and TRBJ2-1; 13 bases are a match to TRBD2. Germline V CDR1 and CDR2: DFQATT, SNEGSKA (reference sequence). The CDR3 sequence is 15 residues long. V dropped 4 bases and J dropped 8; count of bases not matched to a gene: 8. CDR3 DNA: TGCAGTGCTACCCCACTAGCGGGGGGGCCCCATGAGCAGTTCTTC. It encodes CSATPLAGGPHEQFF.

The chain uses TRBV15 and TRBJ2-5; unclear D gene. This CDR3 contains 15 residues. CDR1 is LNHNV and CDR2 is YYDKDF in the germline V gene (reference sequence). The V and J ends lost 0 bases and 7 bases respectively, with 15 bases between them. CDR3 amino acids: CATSRDVTEKGTQYF. CDR3 DNA sequence: TGTGCCACCAGCAGAGATGTTACAGAAAAGGGGACCCAGTACTTC.

The chain links TRBV10-3 to TRBJ2-7; the match to TRBD2 covers 7 bases. The germline gives CDR1 ENHRY, CDR2 SYGVKD. The V and J ends lost 0 bases and 3 bases, in that order; junction bases with no gene match: 5. CDR3 length equals 15 residues. CDR3 residues: CAISESRREGYEQYF. The CDR3 nucleotides read TGTGCCATCAGTGAGTCTCGCAGGGAGGGCTACGAGCAGTACTTC.

This clonotype was recorded many times. The rearrangement links TRBV12-3 or TRBV12-4 to TRBJ1-2; TRBD1 matches at 7 bases. V shed 5 bases, J shed 8 bases, and the junction held 11 bases outside the gene matches. The CDR3 has 14 residues. The CDR3 here is CASSPYDRASGYTF. CDR3 in DNA: TGTGCCAGCAGTCCCTATGACAGGGCGAGCGGCTACACCTTC.

V is TRBV6-5 and J is TRBJ1-2, with D perhaps TRBD1 (6 bases). The CDR3 sequence is 13 residues long. V was trimmed by 4 bases and J by 8 bases, leaving 14 bases between them. Germline V gives CDR1 MNHEY, CDR2 SVGAGI. CDR3: CASSWTESRGYTF. CDR3 nucleotides: TGTGCCAGCAGTTGGACAGAGTCGCGAGGCTACACCTTC.

This clonotype was observed at least ten times. This chain uses TRBV5-1 with TRBJ2-2; 9 positions match TRBD1. V trimming: 3 bases; J trimming: 2 bases; junction bases outside the gene matches: 8. The CDR3 has 17 amino acids. Looked up from germline, CDR1 is SGHRS and CDR2 is YFSETQ. CDR3 bases: TGCGCCAGCAGCTCTGGACAGGGGAGGTTCAACACCGGGGAGCTGTTTTTT. Encoded protein: CASSSGQGRFNTGELFF.

This clonotype occurred many times. V and J are TRBV12-3 or TRBV12-4 and TRBJ2-1; TRBD2 agrees at 8 bases. The CDR3 is 13 residues long. Trimming took 11 bases from V and 9 from J; bases not matched to a gene: 12. The CDR3 DNA is TGTGCCGCCCGACAGCGGGAGCAGAGTGAGCAGTTCTTC. Protein: CAARQREQSEQFF.

This clonotype was picked up a small number of times. The chain has TRBV29-1 and TRBJ2-7; perhaps TRBD1 as D (6 bases). The CDR3 has 15 residues. CDR1 is SQVTM, CDR2 ANQGSEA, per germline. The V and J ends lost 6 bases and 0 bases respectively, with 18 bases between them. The CDR3 sequence: CSVNIRDTSSYEQYF. CDR3 nucleotide sequence: TGCAGCGTAAATATTCGGGACACCTCCTCCTACGAGCAGTACTTC.

This clonotype was detected many times. J is TRBJ2-7 and V is TRBV3-1, with TRBD2 matching 8 bases. The CDR3 length is 14 residues. V shed 8 bases, J shed 2 bases, and the junction held 8 bases outside the gene matches. Germline V gene sequence: CDR1 LGHDT, CDR2 YNNKEL (reference sequence). CDR3 sequence (DNA): TGTGCCAGCCCGATGACTAGCGCACCCTACGAGCAGTACTTC. Protein: CASPMTSAPYEQYF.

This rearrangement joins TRBV3-1 to TRBJ2-1, with TRBD2 matching over 8 bases. V lost 4 bases and J lost 1; bases outside the gene matches: 9. This CDR3 contains 17 residues. Germline CDR1 is LGHDT and CDR2 is YNNKEL (reference sequence). In nucleotides, the CDR3 is TGTGCCAGCAGCCGAGACTCATCGGGAGGGTCCTACAATGAGCAGTTCTTC. Its translation: CASSRDSSGGSYNEQFF.

The J gene is TRBJ2-2, the V gene TRBV5-1; 9 bases are shared with TRBD2. V trimming: 4 bases; J trimming: 2 bases; junction bases outside the gene matches: 6. The V gene's germline CDR1 is SGHRS and CDR2 YFSETQ. The CDR3 length is 16 residues. Written as DNA, the CDR3 is TGCGCCAGCAGCCTTCGACTAGCGGCCAACACCGGGGAGCTGTTTTTT. It yields the protein CASSLRLAANTGELFF.

The chain joins TRBV5-1 to TRBJ1-1; possible D gene TRBD1, 6 bases. From germline, CDR1 is SGHRS and CDR2 YFSETQ. Trimming stripped 0 bases from V and 4 bases from J, with 10 bases between. This CDR3 has 14 residues. In DNA, the CDR3 is TGCGCCAGCAGCTTGGAGGGGGTAGGCACTGAAGCTTTCTTT. This sequence encodes CASSLEGVGTEAFF.

This sequence joins TRBV4-2 and TRBJ2-1; 7 bases align to TRBD2. The germline CDR1 and CDR2 sequences are LGHNA and YNFKEQ. The CDR3 is 14 amino acids. The trim removed 0 bases at V and 6 bases at J, leaving 2 bases unmatched. As DNA, the CDR3 is TGTGCCAGCAGCCAAGATCGGGGGGTCAATGAGCAGTTCTTC. It is translated as CASSQDRGVNEQFF.

A few counts support this clonotype. The V gene is TRBV6-1, the J gene TRBJ2-7; 7 bases align to TRBD1. Trimming took 10 bases from V and 3 from J; bases not matched to a gene: 9. CDR3 length equals 13 residues. Per germline, CDR1 MNHNS and CDR2 SASEGT. CDR3 region: CATFGQERYEQYF. CDR3 DNA: TGTGCCACCTTTGGACAGGAACGCTACGAGCAGTACTTC.

V gene TRBV7-9 combines with J gene TRBJ2-5; D may be TRBD2 (5 bases). CDR1 and CDR2 (germline): SEHNR, FQNEAQ (reference sequence). There are 14 residues in the CDR3. Deletions cut 1 base from V and 4 bases from J, with 10 bases between. The CDR3 sequence is CASSLVSGVETQYF. The CDR3, as DNA: TGTGCCAGCAGCTTAGTTTCCGGGGTAGAGACCCAGTACTTC.

This clonotype was picked up a small number of times. The rearrangement links TRBV10-3 to TRBJ1-1, with D maybe TRBD1 (6 bases). This CDR3 region has 17 residues. Germline lookup yields CDR1 ENHRY and CDR2 SYGVKD. Trimming cost V 6 bases and J 2 bases, with 22 bases left between them. CDR3 amino acids: CAIRSLGNREPNTEAFF. DNA of the CDR3: TGTGCCATCAGATCCCTTGGGAACAGGGAACCCAACACTGAAGCTTTCTTT.

This clonotype has a count of ten or more. J is TRBJ2-2 and V is TRBV7-2; D is unresolved. The V and J ends lost 5 bases and 6 bases respectively, with 13 bases between them. The length of the CDR3 is 14 residues. Germline CDR1 SGHTA, CDR2 FQGNSA. CDR3 in DNA: TGTGCCAGCAGCCCCGCCCGCGGCTCCGGGGAGCTGTTTTTT. Its protein is CASSPARGSGELFF.

This clonotype has more than one count but fewer than ten. The gene calls are TRBV5-1 and TRBJ1-1, with no clear D. CDR1 is SGHRS and CDR2 is YFSETQ in the germline V gene. The CDR3 is 13 amino acids. V was clipped by 3 bases and J by 3 bases, with 9 bases between them. This CDR3 is CASSWEPYTEAFF. CDR3 in DNA: TGCGCCAGCAGCTGGGAACCCTACACTGAAGCTTTCTTT.

This chain joins TRBV4-1 and TRBJ2-7; 8 positions match TRBD1. V was clipped by 2 bases and J by 2 bases; unmatched bases: 11. CDR3 size: 17 residues. Germline V gives CDR1 MGHRA, CDR2 YSYEKL. CDR3 sequence (DNA): TGCGCCAGCAGCCAACTCATAGGGGGGACAGGAACCTACGAGCAGTACTTC. The encoded protein is CASSQLIGGTGTYEQYF.

This clonotype was recorded only once. This chain uses TRBV14 with TRBJ2-5, with a tentative D call TRBD2 (6 bases). The CDR3 length is 13 residues. Germline loops: CDR1 SGHDN, CDR2 FVKESK. Trimming shortened V by 1 base and J by 5 bases, and 8 bases separated the two germline ends. CDR3 amino acids: CASSQGGGETQYF. For the CDR3, the DNA is TGTGCCAGCAGCCAAGGAGGAGGGGAGACCCAGTACTTC.

This clonotype was seen a single time. J is TRBJ2-7 and V is TRBV5-1; 8 positions agree with TRBD1. The CDR3 runs 15 residues. Unmatched junction bases numbered 7, after V lost 4 bases and J lost 1 base. CDR1 is SGHRS and CDR2 is YFSETQ in the germline V gene. The CDR3 loop reads CASSGGQVISYEQYF. As DNA, the CDR3 is TGCGCCAGCAGCGGGGGACAGGTCATTTCCTACGAGCAGTACTTC.

As regards this clonotype: A read error may explain this, as a much larger clone is one base away. The J gene is TRBJ2-2, the V gene TRBV5-1, with 8 bases that match TRBD1. The J segment lost 1 base and the V segment lost 7 bases, leaving 3 bases of the junction unmatched. Germline CDR1 and CDR2: SGHRS and YFSETQ. The CDR3 loop spans 14 amino acids. CDR3 in DNA: TGCGCCAGCGGGGGGACAGGGAACACCGGGGAGCTGTTTTTT. Translating it yields CASGGTGNTGELFF.

This chain links TRBV4-1 with TRBJ2-4; 13 nucleotides match TRBD2. CDR3 length: 18 residues. Trimming at V came to 0 bases and at J to 7 bases, leaving 9 bases not matched to a gene. Germline V gene sequence: CDR1 MGHRA, CDR2 YSYEKL. The CDR3 is CASSQDGFTSGRANIQYF. Here the CDR3 DNA reads TGCGCCAGCAGCCAAGATGGTTTCACTAGCGGGAGGGCCAACATTCAGTACTTC.